This T cell receptor (beta chain) was profiled in a study of blood T cell repertoires in COVID-19 (dated by TCRdb to about 2020). Some background on the complete study: Samples covering the acute and convalescent phases of COVID-19 were provided by collaborators in the United States, Italy and Spain. HLA class I and class II types, where available, came from metadata supplied by the sample provider rather than from assay-based typing. The repertoires were released in a freely available public database meant as a resource for research on the immune response to SARS-CoV-2. Deeply sampled blood TCRbeta repertoires from subjects exposed to, actively infected with, or recovered from COVID-19 were included in the dataset. The sample metadata nearly always contained a de-identified subject ID, COVID-19 status, age in years and sex. The material from the prospective study consisted of cDNA or gDNA derived from T cells, B-cell-depleted T cells, or PBMCs. The samples were drawn from the first 160 participants of the ongoing ImmuneRACE study and from about 1,200 subjects provided by 6 global collaborators. Study-level results and caveats: Clinical and demographic metadata were provided uncurated, with the amount varying by source and participant.

The CDR3 has 15 amino acids, counting the end cysteine and phenylalanine. Only CDR3 DNA remains: 45 bases, in frame from the first base. From a lookup of the germline V gene, CDR1 and CDR2 are MDHEN and SYDVKM. V gives up 2 bases and J gives up 1 base, and the segment between their germline ends measures 9 bases. For this clone: It lacks a known antigen. No much larger clone exists at a distance of one base, and base qualities are not known.

In Seattle, one collaborating source enrolled patients while the infection was active and tracked those patients longitudinally over the course of disease. Each collaborating institution followed its own protocols to collect whole blood in K2EDTA tubes. For TCRbeta analysis, collaborators shipped samples as frozen whole blood, isolated PBMCs, or DNA extracted from either of those sample types. TCRbeta CDR3 regions were amplified from genomic DNA by means of the immunoSEQ Assay, a bias-controlled multiplex PCR. On the study's bioinformatics: The number of nucleated cells in each sample was estimated from the amplification of reference gene primers within the assay. To quantify the absolute abundance of each unique TCRbeta CDR3 rearrangement, sequence reads were collapsed and filtered. For each sample, productive Simpson clonality was calculated by taking the square root of Simpson's diversity index across productive rearrangements. TCRdb limited this immuneACCESS table to in-frame rearrangements with V and J called. A share of clones is missing; checked studies link under half to unresolved V genes, and the rest is unexplained. The V and J calls and clone size were taken over from that table, and D and trimming were inferred from the DNA. The sample table shows about 390,000 clones, and 80% to 90% are seen once. 2.3% of the sample is in the top ten clones.

This receptor chain uses TRBV28 and TRBJ1-5; the D gene remains uncertain. The sequencing input was peripheral blood. The TCR comes from a woman in her sixties with COVID-19, enrolled during active disease. The nucleotide sequence reads TGTGCCAGCAGTTTAGACGGGATCAGCAATCAGCCCCAGCATTTT. Protein translation: CASSLDGISNQPQHF.